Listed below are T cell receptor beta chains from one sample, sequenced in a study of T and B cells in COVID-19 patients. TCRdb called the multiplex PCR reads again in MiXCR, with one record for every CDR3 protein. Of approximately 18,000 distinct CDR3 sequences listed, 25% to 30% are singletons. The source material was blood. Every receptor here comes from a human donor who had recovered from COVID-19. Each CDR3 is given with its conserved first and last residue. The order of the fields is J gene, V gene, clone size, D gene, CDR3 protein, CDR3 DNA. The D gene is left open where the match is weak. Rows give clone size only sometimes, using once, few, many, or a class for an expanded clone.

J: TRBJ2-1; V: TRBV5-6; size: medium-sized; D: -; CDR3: CASSWEVYGYNEQFF; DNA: TGTGCCAGCAGCTGGGAGGTCTATGGCTACAATGAGCAGTTCTTC
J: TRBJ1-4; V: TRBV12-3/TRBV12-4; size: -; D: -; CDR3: CASRPGQTTNEKLFF; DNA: TGTGCCAGCAGACCTGGACAGACAACTAATGAAAAACTGTTTTTT
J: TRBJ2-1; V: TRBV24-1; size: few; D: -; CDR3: CATNYRGEQFF; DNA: TGTGCCACCAACTATAGGGGTGAGCAGTTCTTC
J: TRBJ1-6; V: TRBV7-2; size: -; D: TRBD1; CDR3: CASSSSGTANSPLHF; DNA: TGTGCCAGCAGCTCCTCCGGGACAGCCAATTCACCCCTCCACTTT
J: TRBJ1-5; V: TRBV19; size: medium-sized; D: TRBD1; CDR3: CASIEDRGSQPQHF; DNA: TGTGCCAGTATCGAAGACAGGGGTAGTCAGCCCCAGCATTTT
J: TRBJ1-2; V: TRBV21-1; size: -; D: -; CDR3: CAGNRFGDYGYTF; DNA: TGTGCCGGAAACAGGTTTGGAGACTATGGCTACACCTTC
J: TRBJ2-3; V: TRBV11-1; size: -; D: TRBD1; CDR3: CASSSGTGSGTDTQYF; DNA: TGTGCCAGCAGCTCGGGGACAGGGTCCGGCACAGATACGCAGTATTTT
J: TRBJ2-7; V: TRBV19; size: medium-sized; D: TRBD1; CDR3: CASSVGQTYMDEQYF; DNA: TGTGCCAGTAGTGTGGGACAGACGTACATGGACGAGCAGTACTTC
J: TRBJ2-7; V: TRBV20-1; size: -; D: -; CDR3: CSASAQGYEQYF; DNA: TGCAGTGCTAGCGCGCAGGGGTACGAGCAGTACTTC
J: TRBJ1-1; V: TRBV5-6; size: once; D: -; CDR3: CASSLGEVGTEAFF; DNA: TGTGCCAGCAGCTTGGGAGAAGTTGGCACTGAAGCTTTCTTT
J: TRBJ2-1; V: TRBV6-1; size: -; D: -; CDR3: CASSEGARGDEQFF; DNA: TGTGCCAGCAGTGAGGGGGCGAGGGGTGATGAGCAGTTCTTC
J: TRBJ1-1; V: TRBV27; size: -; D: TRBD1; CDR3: CASRDRVTEAFF; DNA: TGTGCCAGCCGGGACAGGGTCACTGAAGCTTTCTTT
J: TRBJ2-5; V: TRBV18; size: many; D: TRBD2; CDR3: CASSPTAGGPVAQETQYF; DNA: TGTGCCAGCTCACCTACAGCGGGGGGGCCGGTCGCCCAAGAGACCCAGTACTTC
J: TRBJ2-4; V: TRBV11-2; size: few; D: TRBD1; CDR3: CASSTGQGFNIQYF; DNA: TGTGCCAGCAGCACAGGACAGGGGTTTAACATTCAGTACTTC
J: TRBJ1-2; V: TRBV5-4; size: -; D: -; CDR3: CASSQGYGYTF; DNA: TGTGCCAGCAGCCAGGGCTATGGCTACACCTTC
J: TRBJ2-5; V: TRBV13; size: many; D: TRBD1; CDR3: CASSSYRPRQDREETQYF; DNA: TGTGCCAGCAGCTCTTACCGCCCACGACAGGACAGGGAGGAGACCCAGTACTTC
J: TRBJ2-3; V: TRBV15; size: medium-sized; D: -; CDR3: CATSREGGGAVDTQYF; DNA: TGTGCCACCAGCAGAGAGGGAGGGGGCGCGGTAGATACGCAGTATTTT
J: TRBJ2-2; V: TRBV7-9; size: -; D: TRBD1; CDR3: CASSRQGSTGELFF; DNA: TGTGCCAGCAGTCGACAGGGGAGCACCGGGGAGCTGTTTTTT
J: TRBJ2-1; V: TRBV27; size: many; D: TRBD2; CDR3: CASSLRGLAGRDEQFF; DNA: TGTGCCAGCAGTTTAAGGGGACTAGCGGGGCGCGATGAGCAGTTCTTC
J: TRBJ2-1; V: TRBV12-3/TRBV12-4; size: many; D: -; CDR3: CASSSQTSREQFF; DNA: TGTGCCAGCAGTTCCCAGACGTCCCGTGAGCAGTTCTTC
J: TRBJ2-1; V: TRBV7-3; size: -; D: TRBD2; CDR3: CASSPGLASYNEQFF; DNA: TGTGCCAGCAGCCCAGGACTAGCCTCCTACAATGAGCAGTTCTTC
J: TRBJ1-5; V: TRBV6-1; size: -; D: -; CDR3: CASSPISRSGNQPQHF; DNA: TGTGCCAGCAGTCCAATTTCACGGAGTGGCAATCAGCCCCAGCATTTT
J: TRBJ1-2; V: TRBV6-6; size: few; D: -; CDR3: CASSPGVNYGYTF; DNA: TGTGCCAGCAGTCCAGGGGTCAACTATGGCTACACCTTC
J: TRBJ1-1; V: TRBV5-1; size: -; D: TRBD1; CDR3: CASSFTGGGTEAFF; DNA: TGCGCCAGCAGCTTCACAGGGGGAGGGACTGAAGCTTTCTTT
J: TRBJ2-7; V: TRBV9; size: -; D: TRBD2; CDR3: CASSVGLASYEQYF; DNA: TGTGCCAGCAGCGTCGGACTAGCGTCCTACGAGCAGTACTTC
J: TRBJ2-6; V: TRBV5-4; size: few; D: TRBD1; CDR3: CASSPPGQGVLGANVLTF; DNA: TGTGCCAGCAGCCCTCCGGGACAGGGAGTATTGGGGGCCAACGTCCTGACTTTC
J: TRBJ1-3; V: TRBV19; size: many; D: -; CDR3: CASLTGPQGNTIYF; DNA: TGTGCCAGTCTTACAGGTCCCCAAGGAAACACCATATATTTT
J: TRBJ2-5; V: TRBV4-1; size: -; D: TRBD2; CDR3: CASSGGTKETQYF; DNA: TGCGCCAGCAGCGGGGGGACTAAAGAGACCCAGTACTTC
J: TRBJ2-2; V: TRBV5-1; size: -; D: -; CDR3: CASSIGQWASGGELFF; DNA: TGCGCCAGCAGCATCGGACAGTGGGCGAGCGGCGGGGAGCTGTTTTTT
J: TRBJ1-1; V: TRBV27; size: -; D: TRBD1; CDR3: CASSLSPGQINTEAFF; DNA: TGTGCCAGCAGTTTATCCCCGGGACAGATTAACACTGAAGCTTTCTTT
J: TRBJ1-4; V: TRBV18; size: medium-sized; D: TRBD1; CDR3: CASSPPSRGNEKLFF; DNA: TGTGCCAGCTCACCACCTAGCAGGGGGAATGAAAAACTGTTTTTT
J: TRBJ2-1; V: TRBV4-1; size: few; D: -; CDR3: CASSQGLRGTGEQFF; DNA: TGCGCCAGCAGCCAAGGACTCCGAGGAACTGGGGAGCAGTTCTTC
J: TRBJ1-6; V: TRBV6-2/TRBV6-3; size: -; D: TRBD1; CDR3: CASRDTGTGYNSPLHF; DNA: TGTGCCAGCAGAGATACCGGGACAGGGTATAATTCACCCCTCCACTTT
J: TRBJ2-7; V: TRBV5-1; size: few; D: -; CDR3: CASSLRAQGGGDEQYF; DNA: TGCGCCAGCAGCTTAAGGGCCCAGGGTGGAGGAGACGAGCAGTACTTC
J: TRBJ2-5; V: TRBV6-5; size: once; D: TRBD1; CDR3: CVSSYSSTGAATQYF; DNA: TGTGTTAGCAGTTACTCTAGCACAGGGGCGGCGACCCAGTACTTC
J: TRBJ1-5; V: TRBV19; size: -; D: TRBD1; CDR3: CASSIRDSQDTQHF; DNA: TGTGCCAGTAGTATCCGGGACAGCCAGGACACCCAGCATTTT
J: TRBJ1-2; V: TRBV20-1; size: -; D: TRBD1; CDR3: CSARDRRGRWGYTF; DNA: TGCAGTGCTAGAGATCGCAGGGGGCGTTGGGGCTACACCTTC
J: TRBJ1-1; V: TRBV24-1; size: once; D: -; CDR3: CATSDPGARAFF; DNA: TGTGCCACCAGTGATCCTGGGGCGAGGGCTTTCTTT
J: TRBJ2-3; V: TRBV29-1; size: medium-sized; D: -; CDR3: CSVLSGSTDTQYF; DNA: TGCAGCGTCCTTAGCGGAAGCACAGATACGCAGTATTTT
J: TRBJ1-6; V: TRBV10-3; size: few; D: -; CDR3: CAIRPDGASPLHF; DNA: TGTGCCATCAGACCCGATGGTGCGTCACCCCTCCACTTT
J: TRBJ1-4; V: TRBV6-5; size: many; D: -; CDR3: CASSYRDGGGEKLFF; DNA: TGTGCCAGCAGTTACCGGGACGGAGGAGGGGAAAAACTGTTTTTT
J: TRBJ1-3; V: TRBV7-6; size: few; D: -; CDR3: CASSLVGGSGNTIYF; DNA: TGTGCCAGCAGCTTAGTCGGGGGCTCTGGAAACACCATATATTTT
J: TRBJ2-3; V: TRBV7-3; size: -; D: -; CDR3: CASSGHRDSRDTQYF; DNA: TGTGCCAGCAGCGGACACAGGGATTCGCGAGATACGCAGTATTTT
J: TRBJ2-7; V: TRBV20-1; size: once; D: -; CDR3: CSATSTDTRWYF; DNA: TGCAGTGCGACTTCAACGGACACGAGATGGTACTTC
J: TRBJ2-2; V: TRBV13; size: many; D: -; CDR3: CASSSGLNTGELFF; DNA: TGTGCCAGCAGCTCCGGGTTAAACACCGGGGAGCTGTTTTTT
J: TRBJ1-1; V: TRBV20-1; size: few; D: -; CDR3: CSANDGSKTEAFF; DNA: TGCAGTGCTAATGATGGCAGCAAGACTGAAGCTTTCTTT
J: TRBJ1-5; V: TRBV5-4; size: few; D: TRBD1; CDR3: CASSYRGDDQPQHF; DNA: TGTGCCAGCAGCTACAGGGGAGATGATCAGCCCCAGCATTTT
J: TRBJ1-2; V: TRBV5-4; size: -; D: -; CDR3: CASSHGANYGYTF; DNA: TGTGCCAGCAGTCATGGAGCTAACTATGGCTACACCTTC
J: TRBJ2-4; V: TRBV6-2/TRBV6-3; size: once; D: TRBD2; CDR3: CASIGGSNGKNIQYF; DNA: TGTGCCAGTATCGGGGGGTCGAATGGCAAAAACATTCAGTACTTC
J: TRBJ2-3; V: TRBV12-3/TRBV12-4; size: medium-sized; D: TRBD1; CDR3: CASSSGTGGTQYF; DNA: TGTGCCAGCAGCTCAGGGACAGGGGGTACGCAGTATTTT
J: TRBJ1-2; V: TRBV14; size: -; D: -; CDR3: CASSQFAGDYGYTF; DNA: TGTGCCAGCAGCCAATTTGCAGGCGACTATGGCTACACCTTC
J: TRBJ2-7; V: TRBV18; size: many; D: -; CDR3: CASSPVDATYEQYF; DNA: TGTGCCAGCTCACCAGTCGACGCTACCTACGAGCAGTACTTC
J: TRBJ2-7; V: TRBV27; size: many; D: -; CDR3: CASSLVAVPSYEQYF; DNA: TGTGCCAGCAGTTTAGTTGCAGTCCCCTCCTACGAGCAGTACTTC
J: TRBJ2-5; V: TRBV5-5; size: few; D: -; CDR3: CASSLGQAQETQYF; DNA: TGTGCCAGCAGCTTGGGGCAGGCCCAAGAGACCCAGTACTTC
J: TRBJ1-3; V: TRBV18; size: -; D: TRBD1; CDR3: CASSPQGTGTSGNTIYF; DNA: TGTGCCAGCTCACCACAGGGGACAGGGACCTCTGGAAACACCATATATTTT